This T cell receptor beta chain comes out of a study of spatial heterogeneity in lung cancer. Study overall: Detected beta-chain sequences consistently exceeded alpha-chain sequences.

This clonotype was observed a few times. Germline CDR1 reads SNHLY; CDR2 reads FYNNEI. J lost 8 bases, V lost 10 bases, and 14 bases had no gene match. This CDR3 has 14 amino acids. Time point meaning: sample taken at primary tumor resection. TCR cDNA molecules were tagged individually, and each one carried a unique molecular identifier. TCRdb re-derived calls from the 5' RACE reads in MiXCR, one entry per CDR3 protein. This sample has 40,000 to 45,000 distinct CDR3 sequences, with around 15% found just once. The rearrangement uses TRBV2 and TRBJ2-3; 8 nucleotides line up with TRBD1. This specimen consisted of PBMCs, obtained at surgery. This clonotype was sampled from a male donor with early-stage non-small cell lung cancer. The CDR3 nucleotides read TGTGCCACTCTAAGGGGCCAGGGGGCTGTTACGCAGTATTTT. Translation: CATLRGQGAVTQYF.